One and the same sample provided the 5 T cell receptor beta chains below, sequenced in a study of cytomegalovirus exposure and HLA in healthy donors. The PCR was carried out with 60 Vbeta primers and 13 Jbeta primers. Profiled with immunoSEQ multiplex PCR; TCRdb holds only in-frame clones, not every one. Seen here are around 62,000 clones, 78% observed once, and the top ten hold 9% to 10%. The specimen sequenced was PBMCs. Receptors were obtained from a man aged 40-50 years in good health and CMV-seronegative.

The chain links TRBV6-6 to TRBJ2-7; D perhaps matches TRBD1 (6 bases). Germline V gene sequence: CDR1 MNHNY, CDR2 SVGAGI (reference sequence). The CDR3 sequence is 16 residues long. The V gene lost 4 bases and the J gene lost 2 bases, with 18 bases spanning the gap. CDR3 sequence reads: CASSSPGDKGAYEQYF. The CDR3 nucleotides are TGTGCCAGCAGTTCACCCGGGGACAAGGGAGCCTACGAGCAGTACTTC.

The chain employs TRBV10-3 and TRBJ2-7; the D is unclear. The germline V and J ends were trimmed by 4 bases and 2 bases, with 12 bases remaining between them. Germline CDR1 is ENHRY and CDR2 is SYGVKD. CDR3 length: 14 amino acids. CDR3 region: CAISVFGRTYEQYF. The DNA of the CDR3 is TGTGCCATCAGTGTTTTTGGCCGAACCTACGAGCAGTACTTC.

This clone turned up a few times. This chain connects TRBV6-5 to TRBJ1-2; D is perhaps TRBD1 (6 bases). The CDR3 totals 13 residues. The germline V gene encodes CDR1 MNHEY and CDR2 SVGAGI. Trimming removed 5 bases from V and 4 bases from J, with 11 bases in between. The CDR3 here is CASSQQGLYGYTF. CDR3 coding DNA: TGTGCCAGCAGTCAGCAGGGGCTCTATGGCTACACCTTC.

The sample holds a few counts of this clone. This CDR3 is CASTNPTGVGTGELFF. The CDR3 DNA sequence: TGTGCCAGCACCAACCCCACGGGAGTCGGCACCGGGGAGCTGTTTTTT. This chain connects TRBV6-6 to TRBJ2-2; possibly TRBD2 for D (6 bases). With 7 bases removed from V and 4 bases from J, the gap between germline ends came to 19 bases. Germline V CDR1 and CDR2: MNHNY, SVGAGI (reference sequence). CDR3 length: 16 amino acids.

This clone is a singleton in its sample. One end of the junction varies from germline; a read error may be responsible. V and J are TRBV7-9 and TRBJ1-1, with D possibly TRBD1 on 6 matching bases. The CDR3 runs 15 residues. From germline, CDR1 is SEHNR and CDR2 FQNEAQ (reference sequence). CDR3 amino acids: CSSSLSGTPNTEAFF. CDR3 coding DNA: TGTTCCAGCAGCTTAAGCGGGACACCGAACACTGAAGCTTTCTTT.